This T cell receptor (beta chain) originates from a study of cytomegalovirus exposure and HLA in healthy donors. PCR was performed using 60 Vbeta and 13 Jbeta primers. Repertoires were generated with immunoSEQ multiplex PCR, while TCRdb's copy carries only in-frame clones and drops some. This sample has around 250,000 clones, with about nine tenths found just once. The trim removed 5 bases at V and 3 bases at J, leaving 3 bases unmatched. This CDR3 has 13 residues. Germline V gene sequence: CDR1 LNHDA, CDR2 SQIVND (reference sequence). The chain links TRBV19 to TRBJ2-7, with 8 bases matching TRBD1. Source material: PBMCs. This receptor was taken from a girl aged 2-10 years in good health and CMV-seronegative. Here the CDR3 reads CASSAGTGYEQYF. DNA for the CDR3: TGTGCCAGTAGTGCCGGGACAGGCTACGAGCAGTACTTC.